These 20 T cell receptor beta chains originate from one sample sequenced in a study of shared clonotypes between healthy human individuals. The assay was immunoSEQ multiplex PCR, and TCRdb's table has in-frame clones only and misses some. In the table there are about 110,000 clones, about 63% of which are singletons. The sequencing sample was made of memory CD8+ T cells sorted from blood. As to subset: CD45RO+ cells pooled with CCR7-negative TemRA cells. Source of these receptors: a woman aged 30 to 39 in good health.

This clone has a handful of counts. The CDR3 DNA follows: TGTGCCAGCAGCTCCAACAGGGGCCCCACAGATACGCAGTATTTT. This gives the protein CASSSNRGPTDTQYF. The chain couples TRBV7-8 to TRBJ2-3; 7 nucleotides match TRBD1. Germline CDR1 SGHVS, CDR2 FQNEAQ. Trimming removed 4 bases from V and 2 bases from J; junction bases left unmatched: 6. The CDR3 spans 15 residues.

This clone was detected only a few times. The chain is built from TRBV27 and TRBJ1-4; D perhaps matches TRBD1 (5 bases). This CDR3 comprises 14 residues. Deletions cut 8 bases from V and 5 bases from J, with 15 bases between. The germline V gene encodes CDR1 MNHEY and CDR2 SMNVEV (reference sequence). The CDR3 sequence: CASGYRKRNEKLFF. The CDR3 DNA follows: TGTGCCAGCGGGTACAGGAAAAGGAATGAAAAACTGTTTTTT.

The chain joins TRBV11-2 to TRBJ2-1; 7 nucleotides match TRBD2. The CDR3 covers 16 residues. V lost 0 bases, J lost 1 base, and 3 bases stayed unmatched. CDR1 SGHAT and CDR2 FQNNGV come from the germline V gene. In DNA, the CDR3 is TGTGCCAGCAGCTTAGATCTGGGGGGGTCCTACAATGAGCAGTTCTTC. This sequence encodes CASSLDLGGSYNEQFF.

This sequence joins TRBV4-2 and TRBJ2-1, with TRBD2 matching over 10 bases. After removal of 0 bases from V and 5 bases from J, the junction contained 7 bases not matched to a gene. Germline CDR1 LGHNA, CDR2 YNFKEQ. The CDR3 runs to 17 residues. For the CDR3, the DNA is TGTGCCAGCAGCCAAGATGAGGCAGCGGGAGGGCACAATGAGCAGTTCTTC. It translates to CASSQDEAAGGHNEQFF.

The chain employs TRBV7-2 and TRBJ2-1; D remains unclear. With 1 base removed from V and 0 bases from J, the gap between germline ends came to 7 bases. Germline V gene lookup returns CDR1 SGHTA and CDR2 FQGNSA. CDR3 length: 15 residues. CDR3 bases: TGTGCCAGCAGCTTAGTCGGAAGCTCCTACAATGAGCAGTTCTTC. Translation: CASSLVGSSYNEQFF.

The rearrangement uses TRBV4-2 and TRBJ2-5; 8 bases fit TRBD1. Judging by the DNA end, TRBJ2-7 fits better; the J call may be wrong. The CDR3 extends over 15 amino acids. The germline V gene encodes CDR1 LGHNA and CDR2 YNFKEQ. For the CDR3, the DNA is TGTGCCAGCAGCGAGGGGACAGGTGAGGCCTACGAGCAGTACTTC. Its translation is CASSEGTGEAYEQYF.

This clone turned up a few times. This chain joins TRBV29-1 and TRBJ1-4, with 7 positions matching TRBD1. The CDR3 is made up of 12 amino acids. Looked up from germline, CDR1 is SQVTM and CDR2 is ANQGSEA. The V and J ends lost 7 bases and 12 bases, in that order; junction bases with no gene match: 11. The CDR3 region is CSGTDRAAQLFF. The CDR3 nucleotides are TGCAGCGGGACCGACAGGGCGGCTCAACTGTTTTTT.

This clone has just one count. The gene calls are TRBV9 and TRBJ2-2; 7 bases match TRBD2. Germline lookup yields CDR1 SGDLS and CDR2 YYNGEE. V shed 0 bases, J shed 2 bases, and the junction held 7 bases outside the gene matches. The CDR3 loop spans 17 amino acids. The CDR3 protein is CASSVAVSGTNTGELFF. DNA of the CDR3: TGTGCCAGCAGCGTAGCAGTCAGCGGGACCAACACCGGGGAGCTGTTTTTT.

This clone came up once. This chain links TRBV29-1 with TRBJ2-2, with 9 bases aligning to TRBD2. The germline V gene has CDR1 SQVTM and CDR2 ANQGSEA. This CDR3 has 14 residues. V dropped 6 bases and J dropped 2; count of bases not matched to a gene: 4. CDR3 nucleotides: TGCAGCGTACAGCGGGAGGCTAACACCGGGGAGCTGTTTTTT. Translation: CSVQREANTGELFF.

The chain carries TRBV19 and TRBJ1-5, with 7 positions matching TRBD1. The CDR3 runs 15 residues. CDR1 and CDR2 from the germline V gene are LNHDA and SQIVND (reference sequence). Trimming removed 6 bases from V and 10 bases from J; junction bases left unmatched: 15. The CDR3 nucleotides read TGTGCCAGTAGCACCCTGGGGACAGATATCAGACCCCAGCATTTT. This codes for CASSTLGTDIRPQHF.

The chain links TRBV5-1 to TRBJ2-1; TRBD2 matches 10 bases. This CDR3 contains 15 residues. Germline V gene lookup returns CDR1 SGHRS and CDR2 YFSETQ. V gave up 0 bases and J gave up 5 bases; unmatched junction bases: 2. The CDR3 DNA is TGCGCCAGCAGCTTGGAGCTAGCGGGAGACAATGAGCAGTTCTTC. It encodes CASSLELAGDNEQFF.

This chain connects TRBV4-1 to TRBJ2-1; no clear D gene. The CDR3 is 16 residues long. The germline V gene encodes CDR1 MGHRA and CDR2 YSYEKL. V shed 0 bases and J shed 0 bases, with 9 bases lying between them. CDR3 sequence reads: CASSQEGRNSYNEQFF. The DNA of the CDR3 is TGCGCCAGCAGCCAAGAAGGTCGGAACTCCTACAATGAGCAGTTCTTC.

The CDR3 DNA is TGTGCCAGCAGTCCTGCAGAAGCCATGAACACTGAAGCTTTCTTT. This codes for CASSPAEAMNTEAFF. The V gene is TRBV2, the J gene TRBJ1-1, with D uncertain. V shed 5 bases and J shed 0 bases, with 13 bases lying between them. In germline, CDR1 is SNHLY, CDR2 FYNNEI. There are 15 residues in the CDR3. Filled out from reference TRBV2 and TRBJ1-1, the complete variable domain reads EPEVTQTPSHQVTQMGQEVILRCVPISNHLYFYWYRQILGQKVEFLVSFYNNEISEKSEIFDDQFSVERPDGSNFTLKIRSTKLEDSAMYFCASSPAEAMNTEAFFGQGTRLTVV.

Concerning this clone: The same CDR3 also results from other DNA sequences found in this sample. The chain carries TRBV5-1 and TRBJ2-1; D is possibly TRBD2 (5 bases). The CDR3 sequence is 15 residues long. Per the germline V gene, CDR1 is SGHRS and CDR2 is YFSETQ. Deletions cut 4 bases from V and 0 bases from J, with 11 bases between. CDR3 in DNA: TGCGCCAGCAGCCCATCGAGCGGCTCCTACAATGAGCAGTTCTTC. This translates into CASSPSSGSYNEQFF.

This clone was counted only a few times. The chain recombines TRBV6-1 with TRBJ1-1; 7 nucleotides align to TRBD1. V lost 2 bases to trimming and J lost 5 bases; unmatched junction nucleotides: 8. The CDR3 runs to 15 residues. Per germline, CDR1 MNHNS and CDR2 SASEGT. CDR3 DNA: TGTGCCAGCAGTGAAAGGGTTACAGGGGAGACTGAAGCTTTCTTT. Encoded protein: CASSERVTGETEAFF.

The chain employs TRBV7-2 and TRBJ2-7; D tentatively reads TRBD1 or TRBD2 (5 bases each). V dropped 5 bases and J dropped 1 base, with 18 bases sitting between them. CDR1 and CDR2 (germline): SGHTA, FQGNSA. The CDR3 sequence is 16 residues long. The CDR3 here is CASSDAGSQWSYEQYF. The DNA for the CDR3 is TGTGCCAGCAGCGACGCAGGGAGTCAGTGGTCCTACGAGCAGTACTTC.

The rearrangement links TRBV5-6 to TRBJ1-2; TRBD1 agrees at 9 bases. This CDR3 region has 15 residues. The germline V gene encodes CDR1 SGHDT and CDR2 YYEEEE. V dropped 4 bases and J dropped 2; count of bases not matched to a gene: 6. CDR3 residues: CASSTRDRVNYGYTF. The CDR3 DNA follows: TGTGCCAGCAGCACCCGGGACAGGGTGAACTATGGCTACACCTTC.

The chain has TRBV18 and TRBJ1-2; possible D gene TRBD1, 5 bases. The ends were cut back, 3 bases at V and 0 bases at J, with 29 bases in the middle. Germline V CDR1 and CDR2: KGHSH, LQKENI. This CDR3 contains 21 residues. The CDR3 nucleotides read TGTGCCAGCTCACCGCCCCTGGGGCTTCGATTGACCCAATCGACTAACTATGGCTACACCTTC. It codes for CASSPPLGLRLTQSTNYGYTF.

The chain combines TRBV7-8 with TRBJ1-4; D gene unclear. Germline CDR1 reads SGHVS; CDR2 reads FQNEAQ. Trimming stripped 5 bases from V and 6 bases from J, with 7 bases between. The CDR3 spans 12 residues. The CDR3: CASSTIDEKLFF. The CDR3 region has the DNA TGTGCCAGCAGCACCATAGATGAAAAACTGTTTTTT. The variable domain in full, with the rest retrieved from reference TRBV7-8 and TRBJ1-4, is GAGVSQSPRYKVAKRGQDVALRCDPISGHVSLFWYQQALGQGPEFLTYFQNEAQLDKSGLPSDRFFAERPEGSVSTLKIQRTQQEDSAVYLCASSTIDEKLFFGSGTQLSVL.

V and J are TRBV25-1 and TRBJ2-5; 10 positions match TRBD2. The J call is doubtful: the DNA matches TRBJ2-7 better. The CDR3 has 15 amino acids. Germline loops: CDR1 MGHDK, CDR2 SYGVNS. The chain's CDR3 is CASSDVAGGPTEQYF. In DNA, the CDR3 is TGTGCCAGCAGTGATGTAGCGGGAGGCCCCACCGAGCAGTACTTC.